This TCR beta chain appears in the sequencing data of a study of T cell responses to AZD1222 COVID-19 vaccine. About the study: Some second doses came at about 4 weeks and others at about 12 weeks; these were pooled.

Study-level results: Only five to seven individuals given AZD1222 were seropositive at baseline. Clonal diversity was possibly underestimated, and white British individuals and females predominated among donors.

Method: immunoSEQ multiplex PCR; TCRdb's copy keeps in-frame clones and lacks some. The table has 90,000 to 120,000 clones, about 93% seen once. Germline values: CDR1 SEHNR, CDR2 FQNEAQ (reference sequence). V shed 5 bases and J shed 5 bases, with 9 bases lying between them. The CDR3 consists of 12 residues. As concerns this clone: What it binds is not known.

The source of this sequence is an adult in good health. The input for sequencing was peripheral blood, taken on day 0 of AZD1222 vaccination. The chain links TRBV7-9 to TRBJ2-5, with D unclear. For the CDR3, the DNA is TGTGCCAGCAGCCCCACCCCGGAGACCCAGTACTTC. Amino acid sequence: CASSPTPETQYF.